Listed below are T cell receptor beta chains from one sample, sequenced in a study of cytomegalovirus exposure and HLA in healthy donors. The method was immunoSEQ multiplex PCR; TCRdb's version includes in-frame clones alone and lacks a portion of them. Counted here are under 150,000 clones, about three quarters occurring once; the ten biggest clones make up approximately 0.97%. The sequenced material came from PBMCs. Receptor source: a human donor in good health. CDR3s include the opening cysteine and the closing phenylalanine or tryptophan. A D gene is named only where the DNA matches it firmly.

D gene | J gene | V gene | CDR3 DNA | CDR3 protein
. | TRBJ1-4 | TRBV5-5 | TGTGCCAGCAGCTTGGTCTCAGGCAGTAATGAAAAACTGTTTTTT | CASSLVSGSNEKLFF
. | TRBJ1-5 | TRBV19 | TGTGCCAGTACTCGTAAGGGGGTAAATAGCAATCAGCCCCAGCATTTT | CASTRKGVNSNQPQHF
TRBD1 | TRBJ1-2 | TRBV6-5 | TGTGCCAGCAGTTACTCACAGGGGGCCTATGGCTACACCTTC | CASSYSQGAYGYTF
TRBD1 | TRBJ2-5 | TRBV5-1 | TGCGCCAGCAGCCTGGGGACAGGGGTGAAAGAGACCCAGTACTTC | CASSLGTGVKETQYF
. | TRBJ1-6 | TRBV4-1 | TGCGCCAGCAGCCAAGATGTGGGGAGCTCCTATAATTCACCCCTCCACTTT | CASSQDVGSSYNSPLHF
. | TRBJ1-4 | TRBV2 | TGTGCCAGCTGTGGGGGGCTCGCTGTTAATGAAAAACTGTTTTTT | CASCGGLAVNEKLFF
. | TRBJ1-2 | TRBV29-1 | TGCAGCGTTGGCCAGGGCGACTATGGCTACACCTTC | CSVGQGDYGYTF
TRBD1 | TRBJ1-5 | TRBV6-1 | TGTGCCAGCAGTGAAGAGGGGGCCGGCTATCAGCCCCAGCATTTT | CASSEEGAGYQPQHF
. | TRBJ1-1 | TRBV21-1 | TGTGCCAGCACCCTAAACGGGGAGGGGAGGGGGAACACTGAAGCTTTCTTT | CASTLNGEGRGNTEAFF
TRBD2 | TRBJ2-7 | TRBV6-5 | TGTGCCAGCAGTTACACAGGGCTAGCGGGGGGAAAGGAGTACTTC | CASSYTGLAGGKEYF
. | TRBJ1-5 | TRBV2 | TGTGCCAGCAGTGAAGCGCGCAGGGCGTTGGGCGGTAGCAATCAGCCCCAGCATTTT | CASSEARRALGGSNQPQHF
TRBD1 | TRBJ1-2 | TRBV27 | TGTGCCAGCAGGGACAGGGGCTATGGCTACACCTTC | CASRDRGYGYTF
. | TRBJ2-5 | TRBV19 | TGTGCCAGTGCTGGCGGGGAGACCCAGTACTTC | CASAGGETQYF